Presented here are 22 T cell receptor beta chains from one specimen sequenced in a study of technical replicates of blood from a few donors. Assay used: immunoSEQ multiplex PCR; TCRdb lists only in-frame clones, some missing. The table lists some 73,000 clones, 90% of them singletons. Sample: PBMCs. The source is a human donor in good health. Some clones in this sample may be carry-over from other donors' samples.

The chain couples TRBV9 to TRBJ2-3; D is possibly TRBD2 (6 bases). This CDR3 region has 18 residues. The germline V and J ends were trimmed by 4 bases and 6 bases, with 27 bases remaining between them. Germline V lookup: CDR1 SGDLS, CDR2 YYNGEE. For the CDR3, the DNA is TGTGCCAGCAGCACCCGACCCCGGAGTAGGGACTCTGTGGATACGCAGTATTTT. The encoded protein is CASSTRPRSRDSVDTQYF.

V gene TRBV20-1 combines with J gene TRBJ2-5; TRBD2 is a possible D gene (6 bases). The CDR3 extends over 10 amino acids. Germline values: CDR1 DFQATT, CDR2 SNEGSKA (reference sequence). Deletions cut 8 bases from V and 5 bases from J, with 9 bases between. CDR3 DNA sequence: TGCAGTCTAGCGCAGGAGACCCAGTACTTC. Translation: CSLAQETQYF.

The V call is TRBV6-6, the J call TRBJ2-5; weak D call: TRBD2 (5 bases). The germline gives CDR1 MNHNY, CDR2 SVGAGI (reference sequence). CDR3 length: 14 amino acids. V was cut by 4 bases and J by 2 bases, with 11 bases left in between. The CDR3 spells CASSLLGYQETQYF. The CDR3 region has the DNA TGTGCCAGCAGTTTACTAGGGTATCAAGAGACCCAGTACTTC.

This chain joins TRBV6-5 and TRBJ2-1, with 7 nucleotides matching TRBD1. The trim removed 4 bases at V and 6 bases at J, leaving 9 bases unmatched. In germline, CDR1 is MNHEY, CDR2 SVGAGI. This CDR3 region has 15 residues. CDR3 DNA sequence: TGTGCCAGCAGTTTTGGCATAACAGGGGCCAATGAGCAGTTCTTC. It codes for CASSFGITGANEQFF.

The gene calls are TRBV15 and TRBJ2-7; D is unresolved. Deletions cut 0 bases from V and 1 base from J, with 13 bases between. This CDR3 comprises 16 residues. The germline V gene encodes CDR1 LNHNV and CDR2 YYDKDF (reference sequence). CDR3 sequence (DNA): TGTGCCACCAGCAGAGATTTCACAAAATCGTCCTACGAGCAGTACTTC. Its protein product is CATSRDFTKSSYEQYF.

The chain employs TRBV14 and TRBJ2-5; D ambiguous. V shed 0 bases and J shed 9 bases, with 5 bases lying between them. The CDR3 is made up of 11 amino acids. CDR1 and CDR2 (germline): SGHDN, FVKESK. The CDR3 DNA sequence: TGTGCCAGCAGCCAAGAAACAGCCCAGTACTTC. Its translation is CASSQETAQYF.

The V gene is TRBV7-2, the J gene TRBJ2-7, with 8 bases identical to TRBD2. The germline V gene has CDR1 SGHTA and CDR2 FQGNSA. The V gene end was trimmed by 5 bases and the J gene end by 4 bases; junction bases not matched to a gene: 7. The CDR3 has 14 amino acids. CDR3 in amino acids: CASSASGRGYEQYF. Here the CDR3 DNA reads TGTGCCAGCAGCGCCAGCGGGAGAGGATACGAGCAGTACTTC.

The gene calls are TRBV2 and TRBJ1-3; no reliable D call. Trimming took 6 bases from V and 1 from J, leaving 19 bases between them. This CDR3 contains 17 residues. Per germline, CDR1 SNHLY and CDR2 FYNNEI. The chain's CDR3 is CASSPSGRIFSGNTIYF. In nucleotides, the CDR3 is TGTGCCAGCAGCCCTAGCGGAAGGATCTTTTCTGGAAACACCATATATTTT.

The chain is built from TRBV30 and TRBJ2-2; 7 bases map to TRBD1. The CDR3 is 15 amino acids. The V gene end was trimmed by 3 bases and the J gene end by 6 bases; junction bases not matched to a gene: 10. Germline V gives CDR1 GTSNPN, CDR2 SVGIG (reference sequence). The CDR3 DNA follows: TGTGCCTGGAGCGAGGGGGCCCAGCCGGCCGGGGAGCTGTTTTTT. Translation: CAWSEGAQPAGELFF.

The CDR3, as DNA: TGTGCCAGCAGCGTAGATGGGGCCACTGAAGCTTTCTTT. Protein product: CASSVDGATEAFF. This sequence joins TRBV9 and TRBJ1-1, with D maybe TRBD1 (5 bases). This CDR3 region has 13 residues. CDR1 is SGDLS and CDR2 is YYNGEE in the germline V gene. V was pared by 0 bases and J by 4 bases, with 7 bases between.

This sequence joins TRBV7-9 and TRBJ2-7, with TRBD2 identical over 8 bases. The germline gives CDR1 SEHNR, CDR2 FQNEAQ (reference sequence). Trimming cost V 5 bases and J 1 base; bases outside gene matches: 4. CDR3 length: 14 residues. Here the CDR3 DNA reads TGTGCCAGCAGCCCAACGGGGGGGTCCTACGAGCAGTACTTC. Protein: CASSPTGGSYEQYF.

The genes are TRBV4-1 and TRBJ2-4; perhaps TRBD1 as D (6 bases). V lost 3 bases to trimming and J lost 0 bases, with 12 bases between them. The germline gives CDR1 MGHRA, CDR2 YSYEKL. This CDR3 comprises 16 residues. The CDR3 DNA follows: TGCGCCAGCAGCCAGCCAAAACAGGGAGCCAAAAACATTCAGTACTTC. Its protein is CASSQPKQGAKNIQYF.

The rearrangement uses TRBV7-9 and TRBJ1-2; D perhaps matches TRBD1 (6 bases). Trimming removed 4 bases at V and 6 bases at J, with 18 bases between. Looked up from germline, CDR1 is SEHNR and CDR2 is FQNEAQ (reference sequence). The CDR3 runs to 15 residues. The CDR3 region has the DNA TGTGCCAGCAGCTCCGGACTTGGGGGGGCAGATGGCTACACCTTC. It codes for CASSSGLGGADGYTF. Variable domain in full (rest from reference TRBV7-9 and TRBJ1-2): DTGVSQNPRHKITKRGQNVTFRCDPISEHNRLYWYRQTLGQGPEFLTYFQNEAQLEKSRLLSDRFSAERPKGSFSTLEIQRTEQGDSAMYLCASSSGLGGADGYTFGSGTRLTVV.

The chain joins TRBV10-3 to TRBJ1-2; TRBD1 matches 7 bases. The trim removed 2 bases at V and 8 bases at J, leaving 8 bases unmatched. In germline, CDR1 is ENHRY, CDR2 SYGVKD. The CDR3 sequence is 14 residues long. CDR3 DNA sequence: TGTGCCATCAGTGAGGCGACAGGGTTGGAAGGCTACACCTTC. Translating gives CAISEATGLEGYTF.

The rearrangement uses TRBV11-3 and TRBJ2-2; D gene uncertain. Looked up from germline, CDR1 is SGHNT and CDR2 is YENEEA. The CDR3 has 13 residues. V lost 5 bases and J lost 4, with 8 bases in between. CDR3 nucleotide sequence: TGTGCCAGCAGCCCGACTCCCACCGGGGAGCTGTTTTTT. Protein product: CASSPTPTGELFF.

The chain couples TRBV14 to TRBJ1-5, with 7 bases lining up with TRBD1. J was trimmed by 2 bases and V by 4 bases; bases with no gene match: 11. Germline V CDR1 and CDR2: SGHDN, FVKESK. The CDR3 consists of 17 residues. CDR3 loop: CASSPSGGRGGNQPQHF. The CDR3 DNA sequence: TGTGCCAGCAGCCCATCAGGGGGGCGAGGGGGCAATCAGCCCCAGCATTTT.

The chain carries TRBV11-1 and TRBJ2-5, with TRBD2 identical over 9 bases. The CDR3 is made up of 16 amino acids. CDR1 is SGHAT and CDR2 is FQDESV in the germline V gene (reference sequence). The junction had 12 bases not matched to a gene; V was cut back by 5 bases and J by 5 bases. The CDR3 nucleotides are TGTGCCAGCAGCCCCCCTTTAGCGGGAGTGGTGGAGACCCAGTACTTC. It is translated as CASSPPLAGVVETQYF.

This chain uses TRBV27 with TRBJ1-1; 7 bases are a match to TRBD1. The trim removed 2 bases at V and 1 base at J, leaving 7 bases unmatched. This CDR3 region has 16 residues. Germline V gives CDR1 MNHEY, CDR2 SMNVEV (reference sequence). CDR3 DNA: TGTGCCAGCAGTTTAATCGTTGACAGGGAGAACACTGAAGCTTTCTTT. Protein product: CASSLIVDRENTEAFF.

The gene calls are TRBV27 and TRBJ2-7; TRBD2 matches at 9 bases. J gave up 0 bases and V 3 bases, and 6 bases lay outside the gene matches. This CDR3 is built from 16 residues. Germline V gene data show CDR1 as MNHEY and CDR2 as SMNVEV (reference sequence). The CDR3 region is CASSFESSGASYEQYF. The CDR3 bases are TGTGCCAGCAGTTTTGAGTCTAGCGGGGCCTCCTACGAGCAGTACTTC.

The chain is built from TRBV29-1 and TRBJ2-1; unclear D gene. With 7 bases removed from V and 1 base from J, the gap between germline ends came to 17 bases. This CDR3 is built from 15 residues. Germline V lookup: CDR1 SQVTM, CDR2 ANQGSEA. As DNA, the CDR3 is TGCAGCGGCGTCGCCTTAGTAAAATCCTACAATGAGCAGTTCTTC. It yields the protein CSGVALVKSYNEQFF.

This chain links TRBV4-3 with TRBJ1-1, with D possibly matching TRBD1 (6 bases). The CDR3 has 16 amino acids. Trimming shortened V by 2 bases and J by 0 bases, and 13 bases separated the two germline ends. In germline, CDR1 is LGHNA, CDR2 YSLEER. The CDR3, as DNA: TGCGCCAGCAGCCAAAAAATACAGGGTCTGAACACTGAAGCTTTCTTT. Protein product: CASSQKIQGLNTEAFF.

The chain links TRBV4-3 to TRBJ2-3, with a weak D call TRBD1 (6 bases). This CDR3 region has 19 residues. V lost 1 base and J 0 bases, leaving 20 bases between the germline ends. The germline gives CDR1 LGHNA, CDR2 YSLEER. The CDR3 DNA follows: TGCGCCAGCAGCCAAGTACGCAGGGGTCTTGTCCTTAGCACAGATACGCAGTATTTT. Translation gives CASSQVRRGLVLSTDTQYF.